This is a list of T cell receptor beta chains from one sample in a study of identical twins. MiXCR was run by TCRdb on the 5' RACE reads, yielding one entry per CDR3 protein. Among under 1 million distinct CDR3 sequences listed, more than 9% were seen once. This same sample was also taken into another study, of yellow fever vaccine responses in identical twins.

The specimen sequenced was PBMCs. The receptors stem from a woman in her late teens or twenties in good health. CDR3s include the opening cysteine and the closing phenylalanine or tryptophan. D genes are given only for firm matches. Clone size is stated in some rows and not others, as once, few, many or a class when expanded.

CDR3aa: CASSSPWGMDNEQFF; CDR3nt: TGTGCCAGCAGCTCGCCCTGGGGTATGGATAATGAGCAGTTCTTC; len: 15; v_gene: TRBV7-9; j_gene: TRBJ2-1; abundance: NA; d_gene: NA
CDR3aa: CASSHMTSGSKNEQFF; CDR3nt: TGTGCCAGCAGTCACATGACTAGCGGGAGTAAGAATGAGCAGTTCTTC; len: 16; v_gene: TRBV27; j_gene: TRBJ2-1; abundance: NA; d_gene: TRBD2
CDR3aa: CASSEQFGLAGNNEQFF; CDR3nt: TGTGCCAGCAGTGAACAGTTTGGGCTAGCGGGGAATAATGAGCAGTTCTTC; len: 17; v_gene: TRBV6-1; j_gene: TRBJ2-1; abundance: few; d_gene: TRBD2
CDR3aa: CASSSTAGQGASGELFF; CDR3nt: TGTGCCAGCAGTTCCACCGCGGGCCAGGGGGCATCCGGGGAGCTGTTTTTT; len: 17; v_gene: TRBV6-5; j_gene: TRBJ2-2; abundance: NA; d_gene: TRBD1
CDR3aa: CASSPRAGETQYF; CDR3nt: TGTGCCAGCAGTCCCCGGGCAGGAGAGACCCAGTACTTC; len: 13; v_gene: TRBV28; j_gene: TRBJ2-5; abundance: many; d_gene: NA
CDR3aa: CASRVDSVREQFF; CDR3nt: TGTGCCAGCCGAGTTGATTCCGTCAGAGAGCAGTTCTTC; len: 13; v_gene: TRBV6-1; j_gene: TRBJ2-1; abundance: few; d_gene: NA
CDR3aa: CASSLGRESAFF; CDR3nt: TGCGCCAGCAGCCTAGGACGGGAGTCGGCTTTCTTT; len: 12; v_gene: TRBV5-1; j_gene: TRBJ1-1; abundance: few; d_gene: NA
CDR3aa: CSAPKGRGTDTQYF; CDR3nt: TGCAGTGCTCCAAAGGGGCGTGGCACAGATACGCAGTATTTT; len: 14; v_gene: TRBV20-1; j_gene: TRBJ2-3; abundance: few; d_gene: NA
CDR3aa: CASSLGLGGWQSYNEQFF; CDR3nt: TGTGCCAGCAGTTTAGGCCTAGGAGGGTGGCAGTCCTACAATGAGCAGTTCTTC; len: 18; v_gene: TRBV12-3/TRBV12-4; j_gene: TRBJ2-1; abundance: NA; d_gene: NA
CDR3aa: CSASTGTGVNTF; CDR3nt: TGCAGTGCTAGCACCGGGACAGGGGTCAATACCTTC; len: 12; v_gene: TRBV20-1; j_gene: TRBJ1-2; abundance: many; d_gene: TRBD1
CDR3aa: CSARGDTGAKNIQYF; CDR3nt: TGCAGTGCCAGAGGCGACACGGGAGCCAAAAACATTCAGTACTTC; len: 15; v_gene: TRBV20-1; j_gene: TRBJ2-4; abundance: NA; d_gene: NA
CDR3aa: CASSPSQGPYYGYTF; CDR3nt: TGTGCCAGCTCACCATCACAGGGCCCCTACTATGGCTACACCTTC; len: 15; v_gene: TRBV18; j_gene: TRBJ1-2; abundance: NA; d_gene: NA
CDR3aa: CASSQDVTQYF; CDR3nt: TGTGCCAGCAGCCAAGATGTGACCCAGTACTTC; len: 11; v_gene: TRBV3-1; j_gene: TRBJ2-5; abundance: NA; d_gene: NA
CDR3aa: CASSEGQGYYEQYF; CDR3nt: TGTGCCAGCAGTGAGGGACAGGGTTACTACGAGCAGTACTTC; len: 14; v_gene: TRBV28; j_gene: TRBJ2-7; abundance: few; d_gene: TRBD1
CDR3aa: CASSEASGVLTF; CDR3nt: TGTGCCAGCAGTGAAGCGTCCGGCGTCCTGACTTTC; len: 12; v_gene: TRBV2; j_gene: TRBJ2-6; abundance: NA; d_gene: NA
CDR3aa: CAISERLGQGGNTIYF; CDR3nt: TGTGCCATCAGTGAGCGACTCGGACAGGGTGGAAACACCATATATTTT; len: 16; v_gene: TRBV10-3; j_gene: TRBJ1-3; abundance: few; d_gene: TRBD1
CDR3aa: CSVRIKTSGGTYEQYF; CDR3nt: TGCAGCGTGAGAATAAAAACTAGCGGGGGGACCTACGAGCAGTACTTC; len: 16; v_gene: TRBV29-1; j_gene: TRBJ2-7; abundance: NA; d_gene: TRBD2
CDR3aa: CASSLSTSGTDTQYF; CDR3nt: TGCGCCAGCAGCTTGTCGACTAGCGGCACAGATACGCAGTATTTT; len: 15; v_gene: TRBV5-1; j_gene: TRBJ2-3; abundance: few; d_gene: TRBD2
CDR3aa: CASKKRWGGQETQYF; CDR3nt: TGCGCCAGCAAGAAACGGTGGGGTGGTCAAGAGACCCAGTACTTC; len: 15; v_gene: TRBV10-2; j_gene: TRBJ2-5; abundance: NA; d_gene: NA
CDR3aa: CAISDWTGGNEQFF; CDR3nt: TGTGCCATCAGTGACTGGACAGGGGGCAATGAGCAGTTCTTC; len: 14; v_gene: TRBV10-3; j_gene: TRBJ2-1; abundance: few; d_gene: TRBD1
CDR3aa: CASSQERLAGGPNNVQFF; CDR3nt: TGTGCCAGCAGCCAAGAAAGGCTAGCGGGAGGGCCAAACAATGTGCAGTTCTTC; len: 18; v_gene: TRBV3-1; j_gene: TRBJ2-1; abundance: NA; d_gene: TRBD2
CDR3aa: CASSLSKYEQYF; CDR3nt: TGTGCCAGCAGTTTATCCAAATACGAGCAGTACTTC; len: 12; v_gene: TRBV12-3/TRBV12-4; j_gene: TRBJ2-7; abundance: many; d_gene: NA
CDR3aa: CASSLTLKETQYF; CDR3nt: TGCGCCAGCAGCTTGACCTTAAAAGAGACCCAGTACTTC; len: 13; v_gene: TRBV5-1; j_gene: TRBJ2-5; abundance: few; d_gene: NA
CDR3aa: CASSPTGVGSGELFF; CDR3nt: TGTGCCAGCAGCCCGACGGGAGTAGGGTCCGGGGAGCTGTTTTTT; len: 15; v_gene: TRBV5-6; j_gene: TRBJ2-2; abundance: few; d_gene: NA
CDR3aa: CSARGQGLALETQYF; CDR3nt: TGCAGTGCTAGAGGACAGGGTCTGGCATTGGAGACCCAGTACTTC; len: 15; v_gene: TRBV20-1; j_gene: TRBJ2-5; abundance: few; d_gene: TRBD1
CDR3aa: CASSEEAVYNEQFF; CDR3nt: TGTGCCAGCAGTGAAGAGGCAGTATACAATGAGCAGTTCTTC; len: 14; v_gene: TRBV2; j_gene: TRBJ2-1; abundance: few; d_gene: NA
CDR3aa: CASSHRIDPNVLTDTQYF; CDR3nt: TGCGCCAGCAGCCACCGAATCGACCCCAATGTGCTCACAGATACGCAGTATTTT; len: 18; v_gene: TRBV4-1; j_gene: TRBJ2-3; abundance: few; d_gene: NA
CDR3aa: CASSKTSLETQYF; CDR3nt: TGCGCCAGCAGCAAGACTAGTCTGGAGACCCAGTACTTC; len: 13; v_gene: TRBV4-1; j_gene: TRBJ2-5; abundance: NA; d_gene: NA
CDR3aa: CSARSDRGDSYEQYF; CDR3nt: TGCAGTGCCCGATCTGACAGGGGGGATTCCTACGAGCAGTACTTC; len: 15; v_gene: TRBV20-1; j_gene: TRBJ2-7; abundance: NA; d_gene: TRBD1
CDR3aa: CARQGGKNEAFF; CDR3nt: TGTGCCAGACAGGGAGGGAAAAATGAAGCTTTCTTT; len: 12; v_gene: TRBV21-1; j_gene: TRBJ1-1; abundance: NA; d_gene: NA
CDR3aa: CSVLDGPNTEAFF; CDR3nt: TGCAGCGTGTTAGACGGACCGAACACTGAAGCTTTCTTT; len: 13; v_gene: TRBV29-1; j_gene: TRBJ1-1; abundance: few; d_gene: NA
CDR3aa: CASTEGTGSYNEQFF; CDR3nt: TGCGCCAGCACTGAGGGGACAGGGTCTTACAATGAGCAGTTCTTC; len: 15; v_gene: TRBV5-1; j_gene: TRBJ2-1; abundance: NA; d_gene: TRBD1
CDR3aa: CASSPDHQRVEQFF; CDR3nt: TGTGCCAGCAGTCCCGACCATCAGAGGGTCGAGCAGTTCTTC; len: 14; v_gene: TRBV12-3/TRBV12-4; j_gene: TRBJ2-1; abundance: NA; d_gene: NA
CDR3aa: CASSVAWRGTDTQYF; CDR3nt: TGTGCCAGCAGCGTAGCCTGGCGTGGCACAGATACGCAGTATTTT; len: 15; v_gene: TRBV9; j_gene: TRBJ2-3; abundance: many; d_gene: NA
CDR3aa: CASSSTNYNEQFF; CDR3nt: TGTGCCAGCAGCTCAACGAACTACAATGAGCAGTTCTTC; len: 13; v_gene: TRBV13; j_gene: TRBJ2-1; abundance: few; d_gene: NA
CDR3aa: CASSLSSAGELFF; CDR3nt: TGTGCCAGCAGCTTATCGAGCGCCGGGGAGCTGTTTTTT; len: 13; v_gene: TRBV7-9; j_gene: TRBJ2-2; abundance: many; d_gene: NA
CDR3aa: CASSDGAGESAEQFF; CDR3nt: TGTGCCAGCAGTGATGGGGCGGGAGAATCGGCTGAGCAGTTCTTC; len: 15; v_gene: TRBV25-1; j_gene: TRBJ2-1; abundance: NA; d_gene: TRBD2
CDR3aa: CATTGTGRGYTF; CDR3nt: TGCGCCACCACTGGGACAGGGAGAGGCTACACCTTC; len: 12; v_gene: TRBV10-2; j_gene: TRBJ1-2; abundance: NA; d_gene: TRBD1
CDR3aa: CASSLEWTGVGNEQFF; CDR3nt: TGTGCCAGCAGCTTAGAGTGGACAGGGGTTGGTAATGAGCAGTTCTTC; len: 16; v_gene: TRBV11-2; j_gene: TRBJ2-1; abundance: few; d_gene: TRBD1
CDR3aa: CAINPQTGGPGELFF; CDR3nt: TGTGCCATCAATCCTCAGACAGGGGGCCCCGGGGAGCTGTTTTTT; len: 15; v_gene: TRBV10-3; j_gene: TRBJ2-2; abundance: NA; d_gene: TRBD1
CDR3aa: CASSVMHPGYGYTF; CDR3nt: TGTGCCAGCAGTGTCATGCACCCGGGGTATGGCTACACCTTC; len: 14; v_gene: TRBV2; j_gene: TRBJ1-2; abundance: once; d_gene: NA
CDR3aa: CASSEASGRYNEQFF; CDR3nt: TGTGCCAGCAGTGAGGCTAGCGGGAGGTACAATGAGCAGTTCTTC; len: 15; v_gene: TRBV2; j_gene: TRBJ2-1; abundance: many; d_gene: TRBD2
CDR3aa: CASSPSEGRGGNTEAFF; CDR3nt: TGCGCCAGCAGCCCAAGCGAGGGTAGAGGAGGGAACACTGAAGCTTTCTTT; len: 17; v_gene: TRBV5-1; j_gene: TRBJ1-1; abundance: few; d_gene: NA
CDR3aa: CASSFGLAGLSSYEQYF; CDR3nt: TGTGCCAGCAGCTTCGGACTAGCGGGATTGAGCTCCTACGAGCAGTACTTC; len: 17; v_gene: TRBV7-6; j_gene: TRBJ2-7; abundance: NA; d_gene: TRBD2
CDR3aa: CASSDPTGPNEKLFF; CDR3nt: TGTGCCAGCAGCGACCCTACAGGGCCTAATGAAAAACTGTTTTTT; len: 15; v_gene: TRBV6-1; j_gene: TRBJ1-4; abundance: NA; d_gene: NA